The clone carrying this TCR beta chain was counted at least ten times. Its antigen is currently unknown. The CDR3 totals 16 residues. Germline V CDR1 and CDR2: GTSNPN, SVGIG (reference sequence). Trimming cost V 2 bases and J 3 bases, with 19 bases left between them. This record belongs to a study of T cells in Graves' hyperthyroidism and ophthalmopathy. Individuals with ophthalmopathy presented a Clinical Activity Score of at least 3, a NOSPECS grade of at least 4 and a duration under 3 months. Exclusion followed for patients with uncontrolled infection, other autoimmune disease, pregnancy or lactation. General study results and limits: Most thyroid clonotypes that were expanded above 0.001 also turned up in blood.

Amplified regions were TCR beta CDR3 sequences from RNA transcripts. A set of HTBI primers served as the primers for a first-round RT-PCR of the TCR CDR3. TCRdb reanalysed the multiplex PCR reads using MiXCR and keeps one entry per CDR3 protein. The repertoire includes a few hundred thousand distinct CDR3 sequences, about 16% of them detected once, and around 32% sits in the top ten. The V and J genes are TRBV30 and TRBJ2-5; unclear D gene. This sequence originates from a woman in her 30s with Graves' ophthalmopathy. Source material: blood. The CDR3 loop reads CAWSFGVTGPKETQYF. Written as DNA, the CDR3 is TGTGCCTGGAGTTTTGGGGTTACCGGGCCCAAAGAGACCCAGTACTTC.